The 9 T cell receptor beta chains below all came from one sample that was sequenced in a study of blood T cells in healthy people across ages. A sample-barcoded 5' primer and a J-beta primer mix were used in a second PCR of roughly 6 to 11 cycles. TCRdb re-called the 5' RACE reads through MiXCR, storing one row per CDR3 protein. The sample carries about 580,000 distinct CDR3 sequences, around 48% recorded once. Sequenced sample: blood. These TCRs come from a man at least 80 years old in good health.

This clonotype was seen a handful of times. The rearrangement joins TRBV7-3 to TRBJ1-1; D remains unclear. Germline V gene sequence: CDR1 SGHTA, CDR2 FQGTGA. V gave up 1 base and J gave up 1 base, with 10 bases separating them. The CDR3 totals 15 residues. The CDR3 DNA follows: TGTGCCAGCAGCTTAAACGCGGGAAGGAACACTGAAGCTTTCTTT. Translation: CASSLNAGRNTEAFF.

This clonotype has just a few counts. The gene calls are TRBV20-1 and TRBJ2-7, with 7 bases lining up with TRBD2. Germline V gene lookup returns CDR1 DFQATT and CDR2 SNEGSKA (reference sequence). V shed 4 bases, J shed 1 base, and the junction held 10 bases outside the gene matches. The CDR3 is 15 residues long. CDR3 nucleotides: TGCAGTGCTAACCCCTTGAGCGGGGCTTCCTACGAGCAGTACTTC. This gives the protein CSANPLSGASYEQYF.

This chain connects TRBV5-5 to TRBJ2-1; TRBD2 matches 16 bases. The V segment lost 4 bases and the J segment 6 bases; nucleotides outside the gene matches: 16. The CDR3 contains 20 residues. The germline V gene encodes CDR1 SGHKS and CDR2 YYEKEE (reference sequence). The CDR3 DNA is TGTGCCAGCAGCAGGGGAGGGACTAGCGGGAGGGTGTTTGAGTCCAATGAGCAGTTCTTC. Its translation is CASSRGGTSGRVFESNEQFF.

The chain uses TRBV4-1 and TRBJ2-1; D ambiguous. Between the trimmed V and J ends, which lost 3 bases and 0 bases, there was a span of 9 bases. This CDR3 spans 15 amino acids. Germline CDR1 reads MGHRA; CDR2 reads YSYEKL. The CDR3 DNA is TGCGCCAGCAGCCATTATGTAGGCTCCTACAATGAGCAGTTCTTC. This sequence encodes CASSHYVGSYNEQFF.

The CDR3 DNA reads TGCGCCAGCAGCCGGTTGCCCCTGGGGCAGGGTAGCCGCTACGAGCAGTACTTC. This gives the protein CASSRLPLGQGSRYEQYF. The chain uses TRBV4-1 and TRBJ2-7; a weak D match, TRBD1 (5 bases). Trimming left V 4 bases short and J 3 bases short, with 25 bases between. The CDR3 loop spans 18 amino acids. Germline CDR1 and CDR2: MGHRA and YSYEKL.

This rearrangement joins TRBV2 to TRBJ1-5; D unclear. CDR3 length: 11 residues. CDR1 and CDR2 (germline): SNHLY, FYNNEI. The V end lost 6 bases, the J end lost 9 bases, and 9 bases lay between the germline ends. The CDR3 region has the DNA TGTGCCAGCAGGGAGAGTCTGCCCCAGCATTTT. The encoded protein is CASRESLPQHF.

The V call is TRBV20-1, the J call TRBJ1-4, with 9 bases aligning to TRBD1. CDR1 DFQATT and CDR2 SNEGSKA come from the germline V gene (reference sequence). J gave up 5 bases and V 6 bases, and 7 bases lay outside the gene matches. The CDR3 has 14 residues. CDR3 in DNA: TGCAGTGCAAGCGGCGGACAGGGGAATGAAAAACTGTTTTTT. The encoded protein is CSASGGQGNEKLFF.

This clonotype was seen a handful of times. The chain joins TRBV5-1 to TRBJ2-7; 7 positions agree with TRBD1. The length of the CDR3 is 15 residues. CDR1 is SGHRS and CDR2 is YFSETQ in the germline V gene. Trimming cost V 4 bases and J 4 bases; bases outside gene matches: 11. In nucleotides, the CDR3 is TGCGCCAGCAGCGTGTCCTACAGGGGCGGTTACGAGCAGTACTTC. This gives the protein CASSVSYRGGYEQYF.

This chain joins TRBV20-1 and TRBJ2-5; no clear D. This CDR3 is built from 15 residues. V was pared by 1 base and J by 11 bases, with 23 bases between. The V gene's germline CDR1 is DFQATT and CDR2 SNEGSKA (reference sequence). The CDR3 DNA reads TGCAGTGCTAGAGTGTTGAGGCCTCGCTACAATGAGCAGTACTTC. It encodes CSARVLRPRYNEQYF.